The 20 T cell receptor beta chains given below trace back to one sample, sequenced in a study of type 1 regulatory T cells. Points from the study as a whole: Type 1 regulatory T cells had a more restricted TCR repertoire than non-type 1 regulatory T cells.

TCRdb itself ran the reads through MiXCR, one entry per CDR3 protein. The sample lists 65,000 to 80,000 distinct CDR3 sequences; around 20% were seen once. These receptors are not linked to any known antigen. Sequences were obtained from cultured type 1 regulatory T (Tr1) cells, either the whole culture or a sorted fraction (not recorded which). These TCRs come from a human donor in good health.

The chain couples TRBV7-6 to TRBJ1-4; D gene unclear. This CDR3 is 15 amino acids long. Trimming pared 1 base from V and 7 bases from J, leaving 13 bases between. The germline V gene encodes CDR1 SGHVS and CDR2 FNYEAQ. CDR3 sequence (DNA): TGTGCCAGCAGCTTAGTAGTCGTGGGGTCTGAAAAACTGTTTTTT. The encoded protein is CASSLVVVGSEKLFF. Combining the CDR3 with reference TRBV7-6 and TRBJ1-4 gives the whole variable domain GAGVSQSPRYKVTKRGQDVALRCDPISGHVSLYWYRQALGQGPEFLTYFNYEAQQDKSGLPNDRFSAERPEGSISTLTIQRTEQRDSAMYRCASSLVVVGSEKLFFGSGTQLSVL.

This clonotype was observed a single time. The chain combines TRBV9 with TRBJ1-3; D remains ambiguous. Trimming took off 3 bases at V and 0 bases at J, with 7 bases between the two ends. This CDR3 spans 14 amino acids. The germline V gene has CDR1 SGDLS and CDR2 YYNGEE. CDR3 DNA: TGTGCCAGCAGCGGGGGAGCCTCTGGAAACACCATATATTTT. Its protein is CASSGGASGNTIYF.

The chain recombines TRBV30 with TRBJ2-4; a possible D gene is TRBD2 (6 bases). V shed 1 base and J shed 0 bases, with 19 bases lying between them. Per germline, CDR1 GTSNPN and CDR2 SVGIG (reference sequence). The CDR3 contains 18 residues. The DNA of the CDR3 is TGTGCCTGGAGTGGGGGACTCTCAGGCGGTCTAGCCAAAAACATTCAGTACTTC. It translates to CAWSGGLSGGLAKNIQYF.

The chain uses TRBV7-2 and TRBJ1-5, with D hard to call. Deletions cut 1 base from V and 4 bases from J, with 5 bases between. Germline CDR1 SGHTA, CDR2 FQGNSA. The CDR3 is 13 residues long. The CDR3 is CASSLVNNQPQHF. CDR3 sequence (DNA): TGTGCCAGCAGCTTAGTCAATAATCAGCCCCAGCATTTT.

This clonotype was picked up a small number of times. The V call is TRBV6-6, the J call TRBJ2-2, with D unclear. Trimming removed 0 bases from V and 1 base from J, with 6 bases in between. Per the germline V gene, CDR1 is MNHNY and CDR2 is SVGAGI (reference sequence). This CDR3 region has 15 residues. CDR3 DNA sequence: TGTGCCAGCAGTTACTCGAGTTGGAACACCGGGGAGCTGTTTTTT. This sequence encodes CASSYSSWNTGELFF.

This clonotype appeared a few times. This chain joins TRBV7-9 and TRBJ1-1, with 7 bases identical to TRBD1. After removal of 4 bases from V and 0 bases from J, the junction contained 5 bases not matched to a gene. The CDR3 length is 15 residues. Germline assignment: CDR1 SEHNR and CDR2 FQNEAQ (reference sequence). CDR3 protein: CASSSTGQMNTEAFF. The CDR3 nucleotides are TGTGCCAGCAGCTCTACGGGACAGATGAACACTGAAGCTTTCTTT.

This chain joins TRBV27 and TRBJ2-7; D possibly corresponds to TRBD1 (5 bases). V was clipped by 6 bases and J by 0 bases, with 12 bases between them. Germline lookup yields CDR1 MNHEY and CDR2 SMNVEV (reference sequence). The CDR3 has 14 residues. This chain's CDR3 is CASSSLDISYEQYF. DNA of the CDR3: TGTGCCAGCAGCTCCTTGGACATCTCCTACGAGCAGTACTTC.

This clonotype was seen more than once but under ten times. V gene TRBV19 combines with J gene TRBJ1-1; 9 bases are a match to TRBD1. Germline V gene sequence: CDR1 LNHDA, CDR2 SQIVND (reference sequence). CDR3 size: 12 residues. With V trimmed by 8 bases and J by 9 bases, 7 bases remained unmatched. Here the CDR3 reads CASGRDREQAFF. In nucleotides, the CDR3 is TGTGCCAGTGGACGGGACAGGGAGCAAGCTTTCTTT.

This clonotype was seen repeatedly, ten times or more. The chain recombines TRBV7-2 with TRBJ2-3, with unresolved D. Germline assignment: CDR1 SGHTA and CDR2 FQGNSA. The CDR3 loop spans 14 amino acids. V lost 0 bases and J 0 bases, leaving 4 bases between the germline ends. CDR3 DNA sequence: TGTGCCAGCAGCTTAGCGCTAAGCACAGATACGCAGTATTTT. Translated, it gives CASSLALSTDTQYF.

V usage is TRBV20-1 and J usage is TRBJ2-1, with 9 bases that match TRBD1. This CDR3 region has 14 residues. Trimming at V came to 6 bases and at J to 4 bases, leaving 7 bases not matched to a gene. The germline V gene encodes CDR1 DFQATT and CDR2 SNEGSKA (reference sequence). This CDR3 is CSADPGQGYNEQFF. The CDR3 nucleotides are TGCAGTGCAGACCCGGGACAGGGTTACAATGAGCAGTTCTTC.

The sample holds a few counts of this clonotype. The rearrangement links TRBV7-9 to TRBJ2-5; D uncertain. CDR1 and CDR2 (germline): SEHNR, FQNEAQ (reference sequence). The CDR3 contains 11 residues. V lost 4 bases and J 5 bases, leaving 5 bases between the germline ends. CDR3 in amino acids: CASSSFETQYF. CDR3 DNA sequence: TGTGCCAGCAGCTCCTTCGAGACCCAGTACTTC.

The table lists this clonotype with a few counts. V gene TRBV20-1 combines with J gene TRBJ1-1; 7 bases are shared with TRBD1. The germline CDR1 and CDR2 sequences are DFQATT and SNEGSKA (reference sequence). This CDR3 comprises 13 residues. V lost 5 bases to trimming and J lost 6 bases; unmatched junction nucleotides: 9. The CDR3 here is CSAPYRGLAEAFF. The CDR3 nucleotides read TGCAGTGCTCCCTACAGGGGTTTGGCTGAAGCTTTCTTT.

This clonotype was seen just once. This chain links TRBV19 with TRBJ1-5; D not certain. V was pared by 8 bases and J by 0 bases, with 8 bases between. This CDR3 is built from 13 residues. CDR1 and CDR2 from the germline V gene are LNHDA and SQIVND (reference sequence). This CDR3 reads CASARGSNQPQHF. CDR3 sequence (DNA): TGTGCCAGTGCCCGGGGTAGCAATCAGCCCCAGCATTTT.

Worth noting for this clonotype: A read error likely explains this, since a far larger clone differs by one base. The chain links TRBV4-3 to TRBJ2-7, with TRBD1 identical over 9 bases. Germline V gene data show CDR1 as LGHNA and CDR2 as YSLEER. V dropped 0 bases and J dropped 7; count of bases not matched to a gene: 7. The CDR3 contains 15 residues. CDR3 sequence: CASSQESGQGNEQYF. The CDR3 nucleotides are TGCGCCAGCAGCCAAGAAAGCGGACAGGGGAATGAGCAGTACTTC.

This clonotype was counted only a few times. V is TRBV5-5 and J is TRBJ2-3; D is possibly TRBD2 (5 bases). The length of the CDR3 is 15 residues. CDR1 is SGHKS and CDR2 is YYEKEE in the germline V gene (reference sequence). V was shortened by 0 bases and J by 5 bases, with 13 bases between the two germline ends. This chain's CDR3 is CASSLGGFGGDTQYF. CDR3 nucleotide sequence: TGTGCCAGCAGCTTGGGCGGTTTTGGAGGAGATACGCAGTATTTT.

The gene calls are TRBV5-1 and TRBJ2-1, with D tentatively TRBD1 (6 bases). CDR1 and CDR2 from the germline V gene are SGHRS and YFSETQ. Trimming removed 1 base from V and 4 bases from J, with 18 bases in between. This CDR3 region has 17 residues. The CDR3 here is CASSLSPPGQSYNEQFF. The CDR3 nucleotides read TGCGCCAGCAGCTTGTCACCCCCGGGACAAAGTTACAATGAGCAGTTCTTC.

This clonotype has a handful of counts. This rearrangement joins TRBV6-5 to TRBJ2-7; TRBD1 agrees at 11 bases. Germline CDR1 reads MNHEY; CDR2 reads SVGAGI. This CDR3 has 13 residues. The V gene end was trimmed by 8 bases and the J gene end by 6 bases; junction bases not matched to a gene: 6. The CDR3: CASSGTGGFEQYF. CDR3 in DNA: TGTGCCAGCTCCGGGACAGGGGGATTCGAGCAGTACTTC.

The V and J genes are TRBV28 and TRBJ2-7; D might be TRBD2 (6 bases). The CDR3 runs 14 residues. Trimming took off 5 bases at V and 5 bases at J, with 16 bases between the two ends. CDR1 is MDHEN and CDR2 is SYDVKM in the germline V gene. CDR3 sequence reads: CASSPRRGKDEQYF. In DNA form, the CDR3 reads TGTGCCAGCAGTCCCAGGAGGGGCAAAGACGAGCAGTACTTC.

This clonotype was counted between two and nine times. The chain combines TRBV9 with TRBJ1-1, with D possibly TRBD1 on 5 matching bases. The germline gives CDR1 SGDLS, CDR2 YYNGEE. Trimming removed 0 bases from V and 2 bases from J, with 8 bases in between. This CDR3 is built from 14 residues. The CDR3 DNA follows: TGTGCCAGCAGCGTAGAAGACAGAAACACTGAAGCTTTCTTT. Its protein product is CASSVEDRNTEAFF.

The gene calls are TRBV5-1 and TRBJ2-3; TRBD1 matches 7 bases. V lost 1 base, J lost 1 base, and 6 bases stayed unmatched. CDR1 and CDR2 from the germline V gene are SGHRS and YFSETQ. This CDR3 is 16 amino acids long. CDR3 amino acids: CASSLPSGTGTDTQYF. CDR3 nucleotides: TGCGCCAGCAGCTTGCCTTCCGGGACAGGCACAGATACGCAGTATTTT. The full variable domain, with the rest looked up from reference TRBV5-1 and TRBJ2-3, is KAGVTQTPRYLIKTRGQQVTLSCSPISGHRSVSWYQQTPGQGLQFLFEYFSETQRNKGNFPGRFSGRQFSNSRSEMNVSTLELGDSALYLCASSLPSGTGTDTQYFGPGTRLTVL.